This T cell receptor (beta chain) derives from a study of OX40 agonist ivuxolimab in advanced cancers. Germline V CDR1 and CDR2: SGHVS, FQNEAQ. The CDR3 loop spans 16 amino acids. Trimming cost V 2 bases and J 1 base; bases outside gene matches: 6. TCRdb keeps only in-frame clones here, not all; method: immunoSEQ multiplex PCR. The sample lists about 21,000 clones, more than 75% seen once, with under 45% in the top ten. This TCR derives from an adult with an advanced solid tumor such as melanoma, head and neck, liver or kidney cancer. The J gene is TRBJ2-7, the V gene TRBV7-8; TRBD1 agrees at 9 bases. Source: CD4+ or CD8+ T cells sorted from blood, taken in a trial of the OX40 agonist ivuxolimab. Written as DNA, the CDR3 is TGTGCCAGCAGCTTAACTGACAGGGGGTTGTCCTACGAGCAGTACTTC. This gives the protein CASSLTDRGLSYEQYF.